The subject of this entry is one T cell receptor (beta chain). One end of the junction is discordant with germline, which a read error may explain. This CDR3 is built from 16 residues. The V gene's germline CDR1 is SGHAT and CDR2 FQNNGV. TCR beta cDNA was prepared out of approximately 500 ng total RNA by means of a constant-region primer. ARM-PCR was slightly modified, and three nested multiplex PCR rounds with it gave rise to the TCR beta libraries. In the first two PCR rounds, TRBV1-TRBV30 forward primers were paired with a C-beta reverse primer, and each round lasted roughly 9 cycles. TCRdb itself ran the multiplex PCR reads through MiXCR, one entry per CDR3 protein. The table has more than 150,000 distinct CDR3 sequences, around 60% seen once. The record originates from a study of tumor-infiltrating lymphocytes in primary liver carcinoma. Out of unsorted whole blood came the blood RNA, and germline DNA was extracted as well.

The chain links TRBV11-2 to TRBJ2-2, with TRBD2 matching over 7 bases. The sequenced sample consisted of peripheral blood. The receptor was isolated from a middle-aged man with primary liver carcinoma and hepatitis B virus infection. The DNA of the CDR3 is TGTGCCAGCAGCTTAGACCAAGGGGCGCAAAGCGGGGAACTGTTTTTT. The encoded protein is CASSLDQGAQSGELFF.